Given below is one T cell receptor (beta chain) in context. The antigen this receptor binds is unknown. The record has no base qualities; no much larger clone is one base away. From the cysteine up to the phenylalanine, the CDR3 has a length of 16 residues. Of all the DNA, just the CDR3 is kept, 48 bases in frame from base 1. V has 2 bases trimmed and J has 5 bases trimmed; junction bases matching no gene number 1. Sequences WNHNN (CDR1) and SYGVQD (CDR2) are obtained from the germline V gene (reference sequence). Library preparation was by 5' RACE. Sequenced using an Illumina HiSeq 2000. Template switching introduced a universal primer binding site; the final cDNA contained a unique molecular identifier, enabling accurate counting of TCR cDNA molecules. First-strand cDNA for TCR alpha and beta chains was synthesized from specific primers in the conserved constant-segment region. Each cDNA library was double barcoded, with a SMART-Mk sample barcode plus Illumina barcodes, to control for contamination. Two successive PCR steps introduced TruSeq adapter sequences along with Illumina sample barcodes. Sequencing of the TCR alpha and beta cDNA libraries was done on the Illumina HiSeq platform using custom primers. In the source study's methods: Unique molecular identifiers were extracted from raw reads with MiGEC, and CDR3 positions were determined with MiXCR. Recombination models were inferred per individual with the repgenHMM and IGoR tools using an EM algorithm. Shared clonotypes were analyzed with the tcR package in R, and sharing was normalized by the product of cloneset sizes. To study raw recombination free of thymic and clonal selection effects, out-of-frame nonproductive sequences were analyzed. TCRdb reran the public reads through fastp at Q25 and MiXCR, keeping productive beta chains. Here each entry gathers all rows of one CDR3 protein and keeps the most common genes and DNA. These V and J calls are TCRdb output, not the study's own analysis. Within this sample are 540,000 or so distinct CDR3 sequences, with under 25% of them counted one time only. The top ten clones comprise about 0.48% of the sample.

The sample is drawn from a study of identical twins (dated by TCRdb to the mid-2010s). For the study in its entirety: TCR alpha and beta repertoires from monozygotic twins, unrelated adults of various ages and cord blood were deep-sequenced to test whether fetal clonotypes persist. To rule out contamination, replicate twin experiments were performed at different times with different library preparation protocols. Summary of the overall study and its limitations: In monozygotic twins, recombination models systematically underestimated out-of-frame TCR alpha sharing, but the models matched the sharing seen between unrelated individuals. Abundant cord blood beta clonotypes had fewer insertions, young adult naive repertoires showed a similar but weaker trend, and memory repertoires showed no such trend. Compared with coincidental sharing between unrelated individuals, an excess of low generation-probability sequences was observed among out-of-frame TCR alpha sequences shared between twins. Because the same donors could not be followed over many years, the conclusions relied on cross-sectional statistical analysis. Excess twin sharing in beta out-of-frame sequences was weaker because fewer shared sequences lowered the signal-to-noise ratio. Invariant T cells such as MAIT and iNKT could partly confound zero-insertion analyses, although diverse VJ usage argued against such confounding for most clonotypes.

Only healthy Caucasian donors were included. Three pairs of female monozygotic twins, all aged about 18 to 29 years, were included in the twin cohort. CD4+ and CD8+ T cell populations were isolated with positive isolation kits from Invitrogen. Another study also made use of these data, one on yellow fever vaccine responses in identical twins. The second paper states: According to the authors, in identical twins the way T cells responded to vaccination appeared partly convergent and partly personalized. In the study, vaccine-responding T cell clones were precisely tracked in identical twins.

This receptor was identified in a woman in her late teens or twenties in good health. The sample taken for sequencing was CD4+ T cells sorted from blood. The rearrangement combines TRBV10-1 with TRBJ2-1; TRBD2 matches 15 bases in the middle. The bases are TGCGCCAGCAGTGAGGGGACTAGCGGGGGGAACAATGAGCAGTTCTTC. Its product reads: CASSEGTSGGNNEQFF.